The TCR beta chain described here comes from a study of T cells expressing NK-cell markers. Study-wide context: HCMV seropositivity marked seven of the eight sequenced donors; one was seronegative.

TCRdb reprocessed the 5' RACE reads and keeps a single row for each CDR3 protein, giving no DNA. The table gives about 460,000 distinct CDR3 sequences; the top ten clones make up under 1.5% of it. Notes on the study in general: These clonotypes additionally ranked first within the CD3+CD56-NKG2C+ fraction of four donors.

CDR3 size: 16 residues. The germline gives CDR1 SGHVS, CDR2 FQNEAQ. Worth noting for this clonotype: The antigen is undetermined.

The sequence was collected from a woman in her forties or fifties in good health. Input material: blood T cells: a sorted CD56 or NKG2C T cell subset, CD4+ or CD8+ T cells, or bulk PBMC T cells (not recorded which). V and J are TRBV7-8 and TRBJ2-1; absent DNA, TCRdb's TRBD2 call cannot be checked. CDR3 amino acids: CASSPDRLGSYNEQFF.